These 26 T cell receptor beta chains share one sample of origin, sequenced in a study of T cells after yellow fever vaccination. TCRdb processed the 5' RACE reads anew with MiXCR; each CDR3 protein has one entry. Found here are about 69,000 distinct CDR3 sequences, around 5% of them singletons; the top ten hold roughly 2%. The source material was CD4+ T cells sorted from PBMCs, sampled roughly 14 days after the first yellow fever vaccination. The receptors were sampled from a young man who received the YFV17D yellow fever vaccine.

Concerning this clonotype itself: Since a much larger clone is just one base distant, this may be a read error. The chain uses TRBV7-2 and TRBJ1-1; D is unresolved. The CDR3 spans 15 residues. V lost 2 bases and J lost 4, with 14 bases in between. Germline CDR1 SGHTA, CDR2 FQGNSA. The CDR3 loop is CASSLLGIMTTEAFF. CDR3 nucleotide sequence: TGTGCCAGCAGCTTACTTGGGATCATGACCACTGAAGCTTTCTTT.

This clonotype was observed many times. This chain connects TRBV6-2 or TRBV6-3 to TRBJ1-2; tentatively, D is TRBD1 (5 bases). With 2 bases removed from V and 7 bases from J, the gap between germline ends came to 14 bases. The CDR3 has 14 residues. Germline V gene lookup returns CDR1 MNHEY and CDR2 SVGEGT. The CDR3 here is CASSYISGIGGYTF. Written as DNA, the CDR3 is TGTGCCAGCAGTTACATATCAGGGATCGGTGGCTACACCTTC.

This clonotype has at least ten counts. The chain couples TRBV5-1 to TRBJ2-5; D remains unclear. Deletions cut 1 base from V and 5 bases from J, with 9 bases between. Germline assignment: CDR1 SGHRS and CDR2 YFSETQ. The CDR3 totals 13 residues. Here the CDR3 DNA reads TGCGCCAGCAGCTTGACAGTTGAGGAGACCCAGTACTTC. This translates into CASSLTVEETQYF.

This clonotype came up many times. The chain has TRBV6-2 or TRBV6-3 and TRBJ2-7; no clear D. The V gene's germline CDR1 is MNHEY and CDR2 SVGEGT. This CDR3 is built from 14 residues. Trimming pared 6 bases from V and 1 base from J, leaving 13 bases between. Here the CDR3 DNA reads TGTGCCAGCAGCTCCCTCGGAGAATCCTACGAGCAGTACTTC. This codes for CASSSLGESYEQYF.

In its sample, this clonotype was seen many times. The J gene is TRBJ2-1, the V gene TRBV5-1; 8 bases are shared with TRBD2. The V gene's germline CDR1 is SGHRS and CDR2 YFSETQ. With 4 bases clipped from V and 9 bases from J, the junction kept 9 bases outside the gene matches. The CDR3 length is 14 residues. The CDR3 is CASSEGAGAVEQFF. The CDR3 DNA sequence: TGCGCCAGCAGCGAGGGAGCGGGGGCAGTTGAGCAGTTCTTC.

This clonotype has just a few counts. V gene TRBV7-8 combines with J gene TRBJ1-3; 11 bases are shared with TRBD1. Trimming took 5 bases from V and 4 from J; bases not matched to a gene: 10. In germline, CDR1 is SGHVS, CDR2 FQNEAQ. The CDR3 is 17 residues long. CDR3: CASSQGWTGGYGNTIYF. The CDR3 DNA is TGTGCCAGCAGCCAAGGCTGGACAGGGGGCTACGGAAACACCATATATTTT.

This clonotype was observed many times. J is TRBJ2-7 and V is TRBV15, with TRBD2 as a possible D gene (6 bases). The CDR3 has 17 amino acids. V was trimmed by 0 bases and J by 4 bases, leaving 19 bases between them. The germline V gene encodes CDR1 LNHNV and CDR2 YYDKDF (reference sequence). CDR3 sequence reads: CATSRDTLDRGRYEQYF. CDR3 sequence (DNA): TGTGCCACCAGCAGAGACACTCTCGACAGAGGGAGGTACGAGCAGTACTTC.

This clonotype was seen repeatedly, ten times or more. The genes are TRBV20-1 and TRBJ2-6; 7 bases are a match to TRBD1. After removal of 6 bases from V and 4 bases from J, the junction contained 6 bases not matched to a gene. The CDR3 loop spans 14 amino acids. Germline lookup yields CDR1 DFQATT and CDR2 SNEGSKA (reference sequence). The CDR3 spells CSATQGNGANVLTF. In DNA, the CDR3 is TGCAGTGCAACACAGGGGAACGGGGCCAACGTCCTGACTTTC.

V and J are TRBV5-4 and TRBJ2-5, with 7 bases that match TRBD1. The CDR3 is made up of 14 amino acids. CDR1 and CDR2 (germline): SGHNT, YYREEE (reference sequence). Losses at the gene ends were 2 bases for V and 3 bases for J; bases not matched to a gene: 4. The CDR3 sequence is CASSFTGTEETQYF. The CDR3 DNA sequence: TGTGCCAGCAGCTTCACCGGGACAGAAGAGACCCAGTACTTC.

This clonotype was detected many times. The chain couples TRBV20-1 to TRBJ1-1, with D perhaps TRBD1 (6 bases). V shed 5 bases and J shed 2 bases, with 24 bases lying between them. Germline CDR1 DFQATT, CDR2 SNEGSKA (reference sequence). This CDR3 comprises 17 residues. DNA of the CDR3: TGCAGTGCTGTGGGTAGTGTGGGGGGCGGTCGTAACACTGAAGCTTTCTTT. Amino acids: CSAVGSVGGGRNTEAFF.

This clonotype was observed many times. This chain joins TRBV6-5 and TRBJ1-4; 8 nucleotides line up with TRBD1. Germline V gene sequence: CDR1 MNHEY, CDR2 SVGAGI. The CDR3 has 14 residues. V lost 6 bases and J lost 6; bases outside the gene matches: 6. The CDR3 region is CASSYRQGHEKLFF. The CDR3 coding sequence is TGTGCCAGCAGCTACCGACAGGGGCATGAAAAACTGTTTTTT.

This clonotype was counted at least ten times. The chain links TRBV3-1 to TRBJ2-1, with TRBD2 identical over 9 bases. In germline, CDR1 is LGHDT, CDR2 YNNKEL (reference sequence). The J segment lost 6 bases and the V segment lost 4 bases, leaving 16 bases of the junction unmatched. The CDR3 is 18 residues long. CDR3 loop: CASSLSDRRGGHSNEQFF. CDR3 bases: TGTGCCAGCAGCCTTTCGGATCGGCGGGGGGGCCATAGCAATGAGCAGTTCTTC.

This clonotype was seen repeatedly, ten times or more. CDR3 DNA sequence: TGTGCCAGCAGCCAAGTCCCACAGGGGGACTATGGCTACACCTTC. This translates into CASSQVPQGDYGYTF. The V gene is TRBV3-1, the J gene TRBJ1-2; 8 nucleotides agree with TRBD1. The CDR3 runs to 15 residues. After removal of 1 base from V and 3 bases from J, the junction contained 4 bases not matched to a gene. Germline values: CDR1 LGHDT, CDR2 YNNKEL (reference sequence).

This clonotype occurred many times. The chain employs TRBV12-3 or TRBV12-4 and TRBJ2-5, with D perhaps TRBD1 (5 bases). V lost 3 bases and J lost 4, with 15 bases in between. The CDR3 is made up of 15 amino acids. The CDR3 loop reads CASSFQGVGAETQYF. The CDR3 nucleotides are TGTGCCAGCAGTTTCCAGGGTGTGGGCGCAGAGACCCAGTACTTC.

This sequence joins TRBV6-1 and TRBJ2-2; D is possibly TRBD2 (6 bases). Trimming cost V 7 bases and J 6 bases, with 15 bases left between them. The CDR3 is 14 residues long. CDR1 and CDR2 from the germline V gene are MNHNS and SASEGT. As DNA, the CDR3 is TGTGCCAGCACGCGAGTAGCGGTCGCCGGGGAGCTGTTTTTT. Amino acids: CASTRVAVAGELFF.

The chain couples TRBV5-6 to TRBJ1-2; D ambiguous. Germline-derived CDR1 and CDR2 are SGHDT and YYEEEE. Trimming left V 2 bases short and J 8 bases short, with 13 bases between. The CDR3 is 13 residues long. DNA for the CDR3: TGTGCCAGCAGCTTTGCCCCTAAGGGCGGCTACACCTTC. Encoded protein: CASSFAPKGGYTF.

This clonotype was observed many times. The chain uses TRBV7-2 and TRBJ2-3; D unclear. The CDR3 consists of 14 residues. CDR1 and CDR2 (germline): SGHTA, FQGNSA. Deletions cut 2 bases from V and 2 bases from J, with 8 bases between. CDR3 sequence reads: CASSLPRSTDTQYF. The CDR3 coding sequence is TGTGCCAGCAGCTTACCTCGCTCCACAGATACGCAGTATTTT.

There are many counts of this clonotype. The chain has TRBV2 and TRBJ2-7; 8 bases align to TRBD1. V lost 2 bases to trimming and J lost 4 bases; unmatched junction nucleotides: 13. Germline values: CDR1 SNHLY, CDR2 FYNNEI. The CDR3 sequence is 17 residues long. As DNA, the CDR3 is TGTGCCAGCAGTGAAACGATTCTGGGACAGGTATTTTACGAGCAGTACGTC. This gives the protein CASSETILGQVFYEQYV.

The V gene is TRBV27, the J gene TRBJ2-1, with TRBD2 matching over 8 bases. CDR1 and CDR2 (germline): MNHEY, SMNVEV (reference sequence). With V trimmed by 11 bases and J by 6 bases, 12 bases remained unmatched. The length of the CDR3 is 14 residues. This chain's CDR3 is CAGSPGLGGNEQFF. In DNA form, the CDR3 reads TGTGCCGGCTCCCCGGGACTAGGGGGCAATGAGCAGTTCTTC.

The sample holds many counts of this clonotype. The CDR3, as DNA: TGCGCCAGCAGCCAAGATCGCGGGCCTGATACGCAGTATTTT. Translating gives CASSQDRGPDTQYF. The rearrangement links TRBV4-3 to TRBJ2-3; the D gene is possibly TRBD2 (5 bases). In germline, CDR1 is LGHNA, CDR2 YSLEER. V was pared by 0 bases and J by 6 bases, with 10 bases between. The CDR3 sequence is 14 residues long.

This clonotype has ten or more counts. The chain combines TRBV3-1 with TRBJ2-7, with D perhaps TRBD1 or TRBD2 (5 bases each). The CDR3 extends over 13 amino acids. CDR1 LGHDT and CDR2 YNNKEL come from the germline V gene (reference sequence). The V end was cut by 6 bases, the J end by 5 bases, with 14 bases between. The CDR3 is CASSLEGQNEQYV. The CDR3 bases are TGTGCCAGCAGTCTCGAGGGGCAAAACGAGCAGTACGTC.

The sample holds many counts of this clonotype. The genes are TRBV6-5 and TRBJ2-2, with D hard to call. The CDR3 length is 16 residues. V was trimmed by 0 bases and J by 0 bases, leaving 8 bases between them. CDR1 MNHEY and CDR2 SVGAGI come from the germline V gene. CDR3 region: CASSYSRPPNTGELFF. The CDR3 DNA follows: TGTGCCAGCAGTTACTCGCGGCCGCCGAACACCGGGGAGCTGTTTTTT.

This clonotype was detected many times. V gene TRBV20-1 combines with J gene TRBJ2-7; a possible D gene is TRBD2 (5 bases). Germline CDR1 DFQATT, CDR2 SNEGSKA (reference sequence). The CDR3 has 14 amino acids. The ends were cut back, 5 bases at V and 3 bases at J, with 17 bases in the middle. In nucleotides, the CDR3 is TGCAGTGCTTCTAGGTTCAGCGGCCTCTACGAGCAGTACTTC. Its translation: CSASRFSGLYEQYF.

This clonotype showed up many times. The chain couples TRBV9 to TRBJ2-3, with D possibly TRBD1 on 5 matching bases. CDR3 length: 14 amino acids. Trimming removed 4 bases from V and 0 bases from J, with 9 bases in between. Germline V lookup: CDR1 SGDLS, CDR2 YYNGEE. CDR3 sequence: CASSLRQSTDTQYF. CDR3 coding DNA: TGTGCCAGCAGCCTACGACAGAGCACAGATACGCAGTATTTT.

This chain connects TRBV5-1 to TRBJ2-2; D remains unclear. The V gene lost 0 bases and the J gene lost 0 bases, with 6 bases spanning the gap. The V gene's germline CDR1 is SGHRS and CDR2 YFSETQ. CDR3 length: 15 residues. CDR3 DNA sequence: TGCGCCAGCAGCTTGGCCAGCCCGAACACCGGGGAGCTGTTTTTT. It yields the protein CASSLASPNTGELFF.

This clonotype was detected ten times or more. CDR3 in DNA: TGTGCCACCAGCAGAGGGGTGGGTCAGCCCCAGCATTTT. This translates into CATSRGVGQPQHF. The chain joins TRBV15 to TRBJ1-5; D remains unclear. In germline, CDR1 is LNHNV, CDR2 YYDKDF (reference sequence). V was clipped by 1 base and J by 6 bases, with 7 bases between them. This CDR3 region has 13 residues. Complete variable domain (other parts from reference TRBV15 and TRBJ1-5): DAMVIQNPRYQVTQFGKPVTLSCSQTLNHNVMYWYQQKSSQAPKLLFHYYDKDFNNEADTPDNFQSRRPNTSFCFLDIRSPGLGDTAMYLCATSRGVGQPQHFGDGTRLSIL.